This is a list of T cell receptor beta chains from one sample in a study of cytomegalovirus exposure and HLA in healthy donors. The protocol was immunoSEQ multiplex PCR, while the TCRdb copy is restricted to in-frame clones and leaves out a portion. The specimen's table records fewer than 85,000 clones. The sequenced sample was PBMCs. These TCRs come from a woman aged 40-49 years in good health and CMV-seropositive. CDR3s include the opening cysteine and the closing phenylalanine or tryptophan. The D gene is left open where the match is weak.

CDR3nt: TGTGCCAGCAGCATAAACTTAGCGGGGGGTAGTGAGCAGTTCTTC
CDR3aa: CASSINLAGGSEQFF
d_gene: TRBD2
j_gene: TRBJ2-1
len: 15
v_gene: TRBV13

CDR3nt: TGTGCCTGGGGGGATGCAGGGGGGACCAAAAACATTCAGTACTTC
CDR3aa: CAWGDAGGTKNIQYF
d_gene: .
j_gene: TRBJ2-4
len: 15
v_gene: TRBV30

CDR3nt: TGTGCCACCAGCAGAGAAGAAGGGGACAGGGGAGGCCATGGCTACACCTTC
CDR3aa: CATSREEGDRGGHGYTF
d_gene: TRBD1
j_gene: TRBJ1-2
len: 17
v_gene: TRBV15

CDR3nt: TGTGCCAGCAGCTTAGGAGGGGGCGAGAGGACAGATACGCAGTATTTT
CDR3aa: CASSLGGGERTDTQYF
d_gene: TRBD1
j_gene: TRBJ2-3
len: 16
v_gene: TRBV7-9

CDR3nt: TGTGCCAGTAGTATTGCTACAGGCTCTGGAAACACCATATATTTT
CDR3aa: CASSIATGSGNTIYF
d_gene: .
j_gene: TRBJ1-3
len: 15
v_gene: TRBV19

CDR3nt: TGCGCCAGCAGCCCAGGGGTCTGGGCCTGGAAGCGGTTCTTC
CDR3aa: CASSPGVWAWKRFF
d_gene: .
j_gene: TRBJ2-1
len: 14
v_gene: TRBV4-1

CDR3nt: TGTGCCAGCAGCGCCTCCCCGGTACAGGCGGTAGGTGAAAAACTGTTTTTT
CDR3aa: CASSASPVQAVGEKLFF
d_gene: .
j_gene: TRBJ1-4
len: 17
v_gene: TRBV11-2

CDR3nt: TGTGCCAGCACCAGGGGGCCCCAAGAGACCCAGTACTTC
CDR3aa: CASTRGPQETQYF
d_gene: TRBD1
j_gene: TRBJ2-5
len: 13
v_gene: TRBV2

CDR3nt: TGTGCCAGCAGCCCCCAGGAGGGGCACCCAGGGAGGGAGCTGTTTTTT
CDR3aa: CASSPQEGHPGRELFF
d_gene: .
j_gene: TRBJ2-2
len: 16
v_gene: TRBV7-2

CDR3nt: TGTGCCAGCAGTTTAACCTGGAGTAGGGAGCAGTTCTTC
CDR3aa: CASSLTWSREQFF
d_gene: .
j_gene: TRBJ2-1
len: 13
v_gene: TRBV28

CDR3nt: TGTGCCAGCAGCAAAGATCGGGGATGGAATGAAAAACTGTTTTTT
CDR3aa: CASSKDRGWNEKLFF
d_gene: .
j_gene: TRBJ1-4
len: 15
v_gene: TRBV9

CDR3nt: TGCGCCAGCAGCCAAGTGGCACGGGGAAATCAGCCCCAGCATTTT
CDR3aa: CASSQVARGNQPQHF
d_gene: .
j_gene: TRBJ1-5
len: 15
v_gene: TRBV4-1

CDR3nt: TGTGCCTGGAGTAGGGGGAGGGCCACTCAGCCCCAGCATTTT
CDR3aa: CAWSRGRATQPQHF
d_gene: .
j_gene: TRBJ1-5
len: 14
v_gene: TRBV30

CDR3nt: TGTGCCAGTAGTACAACAGGGAGCTCCTATAATTCACCCCTCCACTTT
CDR3aa: CASSTTGSSYNSPLHF
d_gene: .
j_gene: TRBJ1-6
len: 16
v_gene: TRBV19

CDR3nt: TGTGCCATCAGTGAAACCGCCACCGCTATTAGAAACACCATATATTTT
CDR3aa: CAISETATAIRNTIYF
d_gene: .
j_gene: TRBJ1-3
len: 16
v_gene: TRBV10-3

CDR3nt: TGTGCCAGCAGCAACGGACAGGGGTTTGAAAAACTGTTTTTT
CDR3aa: CASSNGQGFEKLFF
d_gene: TRBD1
j_gene: TRBJ1-4
len: 14
v_gene: TRBV28

CDR3nt: TGTGCCAGCAGCCCCCGGGGTATTAGAGATACGCAGTATTTT
CDR3aa: CASSPRGIRDTQYF
d_gene: .
j_gene: TRBJ2-3
len: 14
v_gene: TRBV7-6

CDR3nt: TGTGCCAGTAGTTTAGGGGGGCAGCTCATGAACACTGAAGCTTTCTTT
CDR3aa: CASSLGGQLMNTEAFF
d_gene: .
j_gene: TRBJ1-1
len: 16
v_gene: TRBV19

CDR3nt: TGCGCCAGCAGCTTGGCCTCGGTGGCGGCGGGGGTCTACGAGCAGTACTTC
CDR3aa: CASSLASVAAGVYEQYF
d_gene: TRBD2
j_gene: TRBJ2-7
len: 17
v_gene: TRBV5-1

CDR3nt: TGTGCCAGCAGTTATGTTGCGGGTTGGGAGCAGTTCTTC
CDR3aa: CASSYVAGWEQFF
d_gene: .
j_gene: TRBJ2-1
len: 13
v_gene: TRBV6-5

CDR3nt: TGCGCCAGCAGCTTGGCCCTTGGGGACAGGGGGTCCACTGAAGCTTTCTTT
CDR3aa: CASSLALGDRGSTEAFF
d_gene: TRBD1
j_gene: TRBJ1-1
len: 17
v_gene: TRBV5-1

CDR3nt: TGCAGTATGGCGTGGATTAGCGGGACCGCCGGGGAGCTGTTTTTT
CDR3aa: CSMAWISGTAGELFF
d_gene: TRBD2
j_gene: TRBJ2-2
len: 15
v_gene: TRBV29-1

CDR3nt: TGTGCCACCAGCCCGCAGGGAAACCAACTAGCGGGAGGCTCTAGCACAGATACGCAGTATTTT
CDR3aa: CATSPQGNQLAGGSSTDTQYF
d_gene: TRBD2
j_gene: TRBJ2-3
len: 21
v_gene: TRBV15

CDR3nt: TGTGCCAGCTCGTGGGGGAACAGGGGAAACCATGGCTACACCTTC
CDR3aa: CASSWGNRGNHGYTF
d_gene: TRBD1
j_gene: TRBJ1-2
len: 15
v_gene: TRBV18

CDR3nt: TGTGCCAGCAGCTTGGCAGGACAAAATCAGCCCCAGCATTTT
CDR3aa: CASSLAGQNQPQHF
d_gene: .
j_gene: TRBJ1-5
len: 14
v_gene: TRBV5-4

CDR3nt: TGTGCCAGCAGTGTGACACCAACTAATGAAAAACTGTTTTTT
CDR3aa: CASSVTPTNEKLFF
d_gene: .
j_gene: TRBJ1-4
len: 14
v_gene: TRBV6-4

CDR3nt: TGTGCCAGTAGCGACCCCAGGTGGGGGGTGGAGCATTTT
CDR3aa: CASSDPRWGVEHF
d_gene: .
j_gene: TRBJ1-5
len: 13
v_gene: TRBV19

CDR3nt: TGTGCCAGCAGTGAATTTGGCAGAGAGACCCAGTACTTC
CDR3aa: CASSEFGRETQYF
d_gene: .
j_gene: TRBJ2-5
len: 13
v_gene: TRBV25-1

CDR3nt: TGTGCCAGCAGTCTTAGACTAGCGGGAGAGAACACCGGGGAGCTGTTTTTT
CDR3aa: CASSLRLAGENTGELFF
d_gene: TRBD2
j_gene: TRBJ2-2
len: 17
v_gene: TRBV28

CDR3nt: TGTGCCATCAGTGAACGGGAGGACAACGAGCAGTACTTC
CDR3aa: CAISEREDNEQYF
d_gene: TRBD2
j_gene: TRBJ2-7
len: 13
v_gene: TRBV10-3

CDR3nt: TGCGCCAGCAGCCAGCGTTTAGACAGCCACAATGAAAAACTGTTTTTT
CDR3aa: CASSQRLDSHNEKLFF
d_gene: .
j_gene: TRBJ1-4
len: 16
v_gene: TRBV4-3

CDR3nt: TGTGCCAGCAGCCCAGGAACTAGCGGGAGGACAAAAACAGATACGCAGTATTTT
CDR3aa: CASSPGTSGRTKTDTQYF
d_gene: TRBD2
j_gene: TRBJ2-3
len: 18
v_gene: TRBV7-3

CDR3nt: TGTGCCAGCAGCTCTGAGTGGGGGGGGGATCAGCCCCAGCATTTT
CDR3aa: CASSSEWGGDQPQHF
d_gene: .
j_gene: TRBJ1-5
len: 15
v_gene: TRBV7-8

CDR3nt: TGTGCCAGCAGCTTGGGCCCTAGCGGGAGTTACTACGAGCAGTACTTC
CDR3aa: CASSLGPSGSYYEQYF
d_gene: TRBD2
j_gene: TRBJ2-7
len: 16
v_gene: TRBV5-4

CDR3nt: TGTGCCAGCAGTTTTATCGCGGGAGAATTTGTCTACGAGCAGTACTTC
CDR3aa: CASSFIAGEFVYEQYF
d_gene: TRBD2
j_gene: TRBJ2-7
len: 16
v_gene: TRBV27

CDR3nt: TGTGCCAGCAGTGCCTACAGGGGAAGTTCTCAGCCCCAGCATTTT
CDR3aa: CASSAYRGSSQPQHF
d_gene: TRBD1
j_gene: TRBJ1-5
len: 15
v_gene: TRBV27

CDR3nt: TGCGCCAGCAGCCAAGGCAACAAGGGGACTGGGACCTACGAGCAGTACTTC
CDR3aa: CASSQGNKGTGTYEQYF
d_gene: .
j_gene: TRBJ2-7
len: 17
v_gene: TRBV4-1

CDR3nt: TGTGCCAGCAGCTTCGATAGACAGGGAAACGACAATCAGCCCCAGCATTTT
CDR3aa: CASSFDRQGNDNQPQHF
d_gene: TRBD1
j_gene: TRBJ1-5
len: 17
v_gene: TRBV11-3

CDR3nt: TGCGCCAGCAGAGCCGGGACAGGGACCTACGAGCAGTACTTC
CDR3aa: CASRAGTGTYEQYF
d_gene: TRBD1
j_gene: TRBJ2-7
len: 14
v_gene: TRBV5-1

CDR3nt: TGTGCTAGTGGTTTGGTACTCGGGACAGATAACACTGAAGCTTTCTTT
CDR3aa: CASGLVLGTDNTEAFF
d_gene: TRBD1
j_gene: TRBJ1-1
len: 16
v_gene: TRBV12-5

CDR3nt: TGTGCCAGCAGCGGGGGACAGGGTGTAACTCAGCCCCAGCATTTT
CDR3aa: CASSGGQGVTQPQHF
d_gene: TRBD1
j_gene: TRBJ1-5
len: 15
v_gene: TRBV7-9

CDR3nt: TGCGCCAGCAGCGAGGCCCCCAGGGGGGATACGCAGTATTTT
CDR3aa: CASSEAPRGDTQYF
d_gene: TRBD1
j_gene: TRBJ2-3
len: 14
v_gene: TRBV5-1

CDR3nt: TGTGCCATCAGTGACTCTAACACCGGGGAGCTGTTTTTT
CDR3aa: CAISDSNTGELFF
d_gene: .
j_gene: TRBJ2-2
len: 13
v_gene: TRBV10-3

CDR3nt: TGCGCCAGCAGCTTGGAAGGGAGGAGAGATACGCAGTATTTT
CDR3aa: CASSLEGRRDTQYF
d_gene: .
j_gene: TRBJ2-3
len: 14
v_gene: TRBV5-1

CDR3nt: TGTGCCAGCAGCTTAGCCTTGGAGGCAAATGAGCAGTTCTTC
CDR3aa: CASSLALEANEQFF
d_gene: .
j_gene: TRBJ2-1
len: 14
v_gene: TRBV11-3

CDR3nt: TGTGCCAGCAGTTTGGCAGGGGGGAACACTGAAGCTTTCTTT
CDR3aa: CASSLAGGNTEAFF
d_gene: TRBD1
j_gene: TRBJ1-1
len: 14
v_gene: TRBV27

CDR3nt: TGTGCCAGTAGTTCCTTGACAGGGGAAGAGACCCAGTACTTC
CDR3aa: CASSSLTGEETQYF
d_gene: TRBD1
j_gene: TRBJ2-5
len: 14
v_gene: TRBV19

CDR3nt: TGTGCCTGGAGGAGGCGTGGGGCCGTAGCCACGTACGAGCAGTACTTC
CDR3aa: CAWRRRGAVATYEQYF
d_gene: .
j_gene: TRBJ2-7
len: 16
v_gene: TRBV30

CDR3nt: TGTGCCAGCAGCGCGGGACAGGGCGACTACGAGCAGTACTTC
CDR3aa: CASSAGQGDYEQYF
d_gene: TRBD1
j_gene: TRBJ2-7
len: 14
v_gene: TRBV5-4

CDR3nt: TGTGCCACCGGGACAGACCTGGGGTCACCCCTCCACTTT
CDR3aa: CATGTDLGSPLHF
d_gene: TRBD1
j_gene: TRBJ1-6
len: 13
v_gene: TRBV2

CDR3nt: TGTGCCACCAGTCGGGACAGCGGGCTCGTCACAGATACGCAGTATTTT
CDR3aa: CATSRDSGLVTDTQYF
d_gene: .
j_gene: TRBJ2-3
len: 16
v_gene: TRBV15

CDR3nt: TGTGCCATCAGCGATACCCCCCGCCAGCGTTTAGACTACGAGCAGTACTTC
CDR3aa: CAISDTPRQRLDYEQYF
d_gene: .
j_gene: TRBJ2-7
len: 17
v_gene: TRBV10-3

CDR3nt: TGTGCCAGCAGTGGGCAGTCCTACAATGAGCAGTTCTTC
CDR3aa: CASSGQSYNEQFF
d_gene: .
j_gene: TRBJ2-1
len: 13
v_gene: TRBV6-1

CDR3nt: TGTGCCAGCAGTTACGGTCCGGGGAATGAAAAACTGTTTTTT
CDR3aa: CASSYGPGNEKLFF
d_gene: .
j_gene: TRBJ1-4
len: 14
v_gene: TRBV6-6

CDR3nt: TGTGCCAGCATGCCGGTGAACAGAATCTCTGGAAACACCATATATTTT
CDR3aa: CASMPVNRISGNTIYF
d_gene: .
j_gene: TRBJ1-3
len: 16
v_gene: TRBV7-9

CDR3nt: TGTGCCAGCAGTTACTCGAAACGGAACTATGGCTACACCTTC
CDR3aa: CASSYSKRNYGYTF
d_gene: .
j_gene: TRBJ1-2
len: 14
v_gene: TRBV6-5

CDR3nt: TGTGCCAGCACCTTAGCCTCCGGGACAATGAATGGCTACACCTTC
CDR3aa: CASTLASGTMNGYTF
d_gene: .
j_gene: TRBJ1-2
len: 15
v_gene: TRBV6-5

CDR3nt: TGTGCCAGCAGCCAACAGTATCGGGGAGGGCCGGGGAATGAGCAGTTCTTC
CDR3aa: CASSQQYRGGPGNEQFF
d_gene: TRBD2
j_gene: TRBJ2-1
len: 17
v_gene: TRBV7-9

CDR3nt: TGTGCCAGCAGCCCTATGGGACAGACAGGGACCCAGTACTTC
CDR3aa: CASSPMGQTGTQYF
d_gene: TRBD1
j_gene: TRBJ2-5
len: 14
v_gene: TRBV7-2